This entry lists 29 T cell receptor beta chains sequenced from one sample in a study of T cell repertoires in cytomegalovirus infection. A single record per CDR3 protein comes from TCRdb applying MiXCR to the reads. The data show about 490,000 distinct CDR3 sequences, approximately 15% seen once. The source material was CD8+ T cells from PBMCs. The receptors stem from a human donor in good health (CMV status not recorded). Some clones in this sample may be carry-over from other donors' samples.

In this sample, this clonotype turned up many times. This chain links TRBV29-1 with TRBJ2-3; 7 nucleotides match TRBD2. The CDR3 spans 15 residues. The J segment lost 1 base and the V segment lost 1 base, leaving 5 bases of the junction unmatched. Germline V gene data show CDR1 as SQVTM and CDR2 as ANQGSEA. Here the CDR3 reads CSVEVLADRTDTQYF. CDR3 sequence (DNA): TGCAGCGTTGAAGTCCTAGCGGACCGCACAGATACGCAGTATTTT.

The table lists this clonotype with a few counts. The chain uses TRBV5-1 and TRBJ2-7; D might be TRBD2 (5 bases). Trimming removed 0 bases at V and 0 bases at J, with 10 bases between. The CDR3 contains 15 residues. Looked up from germline, CDR1 is SGHRS and CDR2 is YFSETQ. The DNA for the CDR3 is TGCGCCAGCAGCTTGGTAGCGCAAAGCTCCTACGAGCAGTACTTC. Translating it yields CASSLVAQSSYEQYF.

This clonotype was counted between two and nine times. The chain couples TRBV4-1 to TRBJ2-1, with 8 bases aligning to TRBD2. This CDR3 spans 16 amino acids. Losses at the gene ends were 3 bases for V and 4 bases for J; bases not matched to a gene: 8. Germline V CDR1 and CDR2: MGHRA, YSYEKL. This CDR3 reads CASSHPIAGPYNEQFF. Here the CDR3 DNA reads TGCGCCAGCAGCCATCCCATAGCGGGGCCGTACAATGAGCAGTTCTTC.

As for this clonotype: A read error is likely, as this CDR3 ends without the conserved phenylalanine or tryptophan. This rearrangement joins TRBV27 to TRBJ1-2; a weak D match, TRBD1 (6 bases). The germline V gene has CDR1 MNHEY and CDR2 SMNVEV (reference sequence). This CDR3 has 11 residues. Trimming cost V 6 bases and J 7 bases, with 9 bases left between them. Here the CDR3 DNA reads TGTGCCAGCAGACAGGGTGGTGGCTACACCTTA. Translated, it gives CASRQGGGYTL.

This clonotype occurred many times. This chain connects TRBV7-8 to TRBJ2-2; D uncertain. The germline V and J ends were trimmed by 2 bases and 1 base, with 14 bases remaining between them. There are 17 residues in the CDR3. Germline V gene lookup returns CDR1 SGHVS and CDR2 FQNEAQ. The CDR3 nucleotides read TGTGCCAGCAGCTTACAAAGTCAGGCGGAGAACACCGGGGAGCTGTTTTTT. Its protein is CASSLQSQAENTGELFF.

This clonotype was observed at least ten times. The V call is TRBV12-3 or TRBV12-4, the J call TRBJ1-2; D gene ambiguous. The CDR3 is 12 amino acids. Between the trimmed V and J ends, which lost 3 bases and 4 bases, there was a span of 6 bases. The CDR3 nucleotides are TGTGCCAGCAGTTTCGGATTCTATGGCTACACCTTC. Protein: CASSFGFYGYTF.

V gene TRBV6-5 combines with J gene TRBJ1-6; D gene unclear. Trimming shortened V by 4 bases and J by 8 bases, and 12 bases separated the two germline ends. Germline values: CDR1 MNHEY, CDR2 SVGAGI. The CDR3 is 14 amino acids. CDR3 loop: CASSSPLIDSPLHF. The DNA for the CDR3 is TGTGCCAGCAGTTCTCCCTTAATTGATTCACCCCTCCACTTT.

This clonotype was picked up many times. The genes are TRBV7-9 and TRBJ1-1, with a possible D match to TRBD1 (6 bases). Germline CDR1 reads SEHNR; CDR2 reads FQNEAQ (reference sequence). The CDR3 is made up of 16 amino acids. V was pared by 3 bases and J by 3 bases, with 17 bases between. The CDR3 loop is CASSFLRTGTDTEAFF. CDR3 coding DNA: TGTGCCAGCAGCTTCCTTAGAACAGGGACTGACACTGAAGCTTTCTTT.

This clonotype was observed many times. This sequence joins TRBV6-6 and TRBJ2-1; D perhaps matches TRBD1 (6 bases). V was shortened by 6 bases and J by 6 bases, with 12 bases between the two germline ends. This CDR3 comprises 13 residues. Germline V CDR1 and CDR2: MNHNY, SVGAGI (reference sequence). The chain's CDR3 is CASRPKDSNEQFF. DNA for the CDR3: TGTGCCAGCAGACCCAAGGACAGCAATGAGCAGTTCTTC.

CDR3: CASSDPRDSLNTEAFF. The CDR3 nucleotides read TGTGCCAGCAGTGACCCCCGGGACAGTTTGAACACTGAAGCTTTCTTT. The rearrangement links TRBV2 to TRBJ1-1, with 7 bases aligning to TRBD1. V lost 3 bases and J lost 0; bases outside the gene matches: 7. CDR3 size: 16 residues. Germline loops: CDR1 SNHLY, CDR2 FYNNEI.

The chain carries TRBV27 and TRBJ2-1; 9 positions match TRBD2. The trim removed 7 bases at V and 8 bases at J, leaving 12 bases unmatched. The CDR3 has 15 residues. Germline V gives CDR1 MNHEY, CDR2 SMNVEV (reference sequence). The CDR3, as DNA: TGTGCCAGCAACAAAGGGGCTAGCGGGATGGATGAGCAGTTCTTC. Its translation: CASNKGASGMDEQFF.

Turning to this clonotype: A read error may explain this, as a much larger clone is one base away. Because it lacks the conserved phenylalanine or tryptophan at the end, this CDR3 is likely a read error. The chain is built from TRBV6-1 and TRBJ2-1; 9 bases agree with TRBD2. V was pared by 4 bases and J by 6 bases, with 13 bases of the junction left unmatched. This CDR3 spans 17 amino acids. The germline gives CDR1 MNHNS, CDR2 SASEGT. The CDR3 spells CASSASFGTSRSNEQFL. In DNA form, the CDR3 reads TGTGCCAGCAGTGCCAGCTTTGGGACTAGCCGTAGCAATGAGCAGTTCTTA.

This clonotype was counted a few times. The V and J genes are TRBV9 and TRBJ2-2; 8 bases align to TRBD1. The CDR3 runs 16 residues. Germline CDR1 is SGDLS and CDR2 is YYNGEE. The V gene end was trimmed by 3 bases and the J gene end by 3 bases; junction bases not matched to a gene: 7. CDR3 DNA sequence: TGTGCCAGCAGCGGGTTGGACAGGGCTGACACCGGGGAGCTGTTTTTT. It encodes CASSGLDRADTGELFF.

This clonotype was detected many times. The V call is TRBV6-1, the J call TRBJ1-2; D unclear. This CDR3 contains 17 residues. V lost 6 bases to trimming and J lost 2 bases, with 22 bases between them. CDR1 and CDR2 (germline): MNHNS, SASEGT. CDR3 protein: CASRGFRGSRENYGYTF. CDR3 DNA: TGTGCCAGCAGAGGATTCCGCGGGTCGAGAGAGAACTATGGCTACACCTTC.

V is TRBV2 and J is TRBJ2-5; a possible D gene is TRBD2 (6 bases). Trimming stripped 0 bases from V and 4 bases from J, with 12 bases between. The germline V gene has CDR1 SNHLY and CDR2 FYNNEI. The CDR3 spans 15 residues. CDR3: CASSEARGGGETQYF. The CDR3 DNA reads TGTGCCAGCAGTGAAGCCCGGGGAGGTGGAGAGACCCAGTACTTC.

In its sample, this clonotype was seen a few times. The V and J genes are TRBV24-1 and TRBJ2-3; maybe TRBD1 (5 bases). The V end lost 3 bases, the J end lost 4 bases, and 16 bases lay between the germline ends. Germline values: CDR1 KGHDR, CDR2 SFDVKD. There are 16 residues in the CDR3. CDR3 in DNA: TGTGCCACCAGTGATCCGCAAAAGCAGGGCGCAGATACGCAGTATTTT. Amino acid sequence: CATSDPQKQGADTQYF.

This clonotype is a singleton in its sample. The DNA for the CDR3 is TGTGCCAGCTGGGACGGTACGGATCAGCCCCAGCATTTT. It codes for CASWDGTDQPQHF. V is TRBV27 and J is TRBJ1-5; D might be TRBD1 (5 bases). This CDR3 is 13 amino acids long. From germline, CDR1 is MNHEY and CDR2 SMNVEV (reference sequence). Between the trimmed V and J ends, which lost 8 bases and 5 bases, there was a span of 13 bases.

There are many counts of this clonotype. At one of its ends the junction is not consistent with the germline gene, which may arise from a read error. This chain links TRBV7-7 with TRBJ2-7, with D tentatively TRBD1 (5 bases). CDR1 SSHAT and CDR2 FNYEAQ come from the germline V gene (reference sequence). The CDR3 consists of 13 residues. The DNA for the CDR3 is TGTGCTAGCAGCTTAGACGTGGGGCGCGAGCAGTACTTC. It yields the protein CASSLDVGREQYF.

This clonotype was recorded a few times. The genes are TRBV4-1 and TRBJ2-1, with D unclear. CDR3 size: 17 residues. Germline CDR1 and CDR2: MGHRA and YSYEKL. V lost 6 bases to trimming and J lost 1 base, with 19 bases between them. The CDR3 sequence: CASSRDSPGASYNEQFF. In DNA form, the CDR3 reads TGCGCCAGCAGTCGTGACTCCCCAGGAGCGTCCTACAATGAGCAGTTCTTC.

There are a few counts of this clonotype. V and J are TRBV29-1 and TRBJ2-7; 9 nucleotides match TRBD2. There are 15 residues in the CDR3. The ends lost 0 bases at V and 2 bases at J; junction bases unmatched: 5. Germline V gene data show CDR1 as SQVTM and CDR2 as ANQGSEA. The CDR3 DNA follows: TGCAGCGTTGAAGAGGGGGGACTAGCAACCTACGAGCAGTACTTC. Residues: CSVEEGGLATYEQYF.

The chain has TRBV20-1 and TRBJ1-4; the match to TRBD1 covers 7 bases. The CDR3 runs to 19 residues. Germline CDR1 DFQATT, CDR2 SNEGSKA (reference sequence). V trimming: 0 bases; J trimming: 1 base; junction bases outside the gene matches: 14. CDR3 sequence: CSAREARTGLGKTNEKLFF. As DNA, the CDR3 is TGCAGTGCTAGAGAGGCGCGGACAGGCCTCGGGAAAACTAATGAAAAACTGTTTTTT.

This clonotype was counted at least ten times. CDR3 in DNA: TGTGCCAGCAGTTACTCGGGGGAGAGCACAGATACGCAGTATTTT. It specifies CASSYSGESTDTQYF. The gene calls are TRBV6-5 and TRBJ2-3; D is possibly TRBD1 or TRBD2 (5 bases each). Germline CDR1 reads MNHEY; CDR2 reads SVGAGI. CDR3 length: 15 residues. V was clipped by 0 bases and J by 0 bases, with 7 bases between them.

There are many counts of this clonotype. Compared with germline, one end of the junction differs, possibly owing to a read error. The chain employs TRBV7-7 and TRBJ2-1, with TRBD1 matching 7 bases. This CDR3 is built from 16 residues. From germline, CDR1 is SSHAT and CDR2 FNYEAQ (reference sequence). CDR3: CASSLGWQGAYNEQFF. The CDR3 DNA sequence: TGTGCTAGCAGCTTAGGCTGGCAGGGGGCCTACAATGAGCAGTTCTTC.

The CDR3 reads CASSLGGGADEQYF. The CDR3 nucleotides are TGTGCCAGCAGTTTGGGCGGGGGGGCCGACGAGCAGTACTTC. The chain uses TRBV12-3 or TRBV12-4 and TRBJ2-7, with 9 bases fitting TRBD2. Trimming at V came to 3 bases and at J to 5 bases, leaving 5 bases not matched to a gene. The CDR3 runs 14 residues.

Many counts were recorded for this clonotype. V usage is TRBV7-3 and J usage is TRBJ2-5, with a tentative D call TRBD1 (5 bases). The germline CDR1 and CDR2 sequences are SGHTA and FQGTGA. V was cut by 0 bases and J by 0 bases, with 14 bases left in between. The CDR3 has 17 residues. Written as DNA, the CDR3 is TGTGCCAGCAGCTTAACAGGTCGGCTAGGGGACCAAGAGACCCAGTACTTC. Translation: CASSLTGRLGDQETQYF. The full variable domain, rest sourced from reference TRBV7-3 and TRBJ2-5, is GAGVSQTPSNKVTEKGKYVELRCDPISGHTALYWYRQSLGQGPEFLIYFQGTGAADDSGLPNDRFFAVRPEGSVSTLKIQRTERGDSAVYLCASSLTGRLGDQETQYFGPGTRLLVL.

This chain connects TRBV20-1 to TRBJ1-5, with 9 bases that match TRBD1. This CDR3 is built from 15 residues. Germline assignment: CDR1 DFQATT and CDR2 SNEGSKA (reference sequence). Trimming removed 1 base from V and 3 bases from J; junction bases left unmatched: 4. The CDR3 protein is CSARGGQGINQPQHF. The CDR3 DNA is TGCAGTGCTAGAGGTGGACAGGGGATCAATCAGCCCCAGCATTTT.

Concerning this clonotype: A read error may be the cause here, since a much bigger clone is one base away. V is TRBV19 and J is TRBJ2-6, with a possible D match to TRBD2 (7 bases). CDR3 length: 18 residues. CDR1 is LNHDA and CDR2 is SQIVND in the germline V gene (reference sequence). CDR3 amino acids: CASTGGATLTSGVNVLTF. In nucleotides, the CDR3 is TGTGCCAGTACGGGGGGCGCGACCCTAACCTCTGGGGTCAACGTCCTGACTTTC.

There are many counts of this clonotype. V gene TRBV7-2 combines with J gene TRBJ1-1, with 7 bases aligning to TRBD1. The germline V gene has CDR1 SGHTA and CDR2 FQGNSA. Trimming removed 5 bases from V and 5 bases from J; junction bases left unmatched: 14. The CDR3 contains 16 residues. The CDR3 loop is CASSLPVGGGRTEAFF. DNA of the CDR3: TGTGCCAGCAGCCTCCCCGTTGGAGGGGGCCGGACTGAAGCTTTCTTT.

The CDR3 reads CASMLRDRDTEAFF. CDR3 DNA sequence: TGTGCCAGCATGTTACGGGACAGAGACACTGAAGCTTTCTTT. The rearrangement links TRBV6-5 to TRBJ1-1; TRBD1 agrees at 7 bases. This CDR3 has 14 residues. Germline V gene lookup returns CDR1 MNHEY and CDR2 SVGAGI. J gave up 3 bases and V 7 bases, and 8 bases lay outside the gene matches.